Listed here are 10 T cell receptor beta chains from one sample, sequenced in a study of cytomegalovirus exposure and HLA in healthy donors. Profiled with immunoSEQ multiplex PCR; TCRdb holds only in-frame clones, not every one. The sample records roughly 330,000 clones, about nine tenths being singletons. Sequenced input: PBMCs. The receptors were gathered from a woman aged 30 to 39 in good health and CMV-seropositive.

The chain uses TRBV18 and TRBJ1-5; D ambiguous. V was clipped by 2 bases and J by 4 bases, with 9 bases between them. The CDR3 is 14 residues long. The germline V gene has CDR1 KGHSH and CDR2 LQKENI. CDR3 sequence reads: CASSPSAGNQPQHF. CDR3 nucleotides: TGTGCCAGCTCACCATCCGCGGGGAATCAGCCCCAGCATTTT.

The J gene is TRBJ1-2, the V gene TRBV30; 8 bases are a match to TRBD1. CDR1 and CDR2 (germline): GTSNPN, SVGIG (reference sequence). The CDR3 spans 13 residues. Unmatched junction bases numbered 8, after V lost 4 bases and J lost 7 bases. CDR3 DNA: TGTGCCTGGATGTTGCGGACAGGGCTTGGCTACACCTTC. Encoded protein: CAWMLRTGLGYTF. Full variable domain (missing parts from reference TRBV30 and TRBJ1-2): SQTIHQWPATLVQPVGSPLSLECTVEGTSNPNLYWYRQAAGRGLQLLFYSVGIGQISSEVPQNLSASRPQDRQFILSSKKLLLSDSGFYLCAWMLRTGLGYTFGSGTRLTVV.

V gene TRBV30 combines with J gene TRBJ1-5, with a tentative D call TRBD1 (6 bases). Trimming took off 1 base at V and 4 bases at J, with 14 bases between the two ends. The V gene's germline CDR1 is GTSNPN and CDR2 SVGIG (reference sequence). There are 15 residues in the CDR3. CDR3 sequence: CAWSDQGRPNQPQHF. CDR3 bases: TGTGCCTGGAGTGACCAGGGGAGGCCAAATCAGCCCCAGCATTTT.

This chain connects TRBV30 to TRBJ1-5, with D tentatively TRBD1 (6 bases). V dropped 0 bases and J dropped 1 base, with 13 bases sitting between them. CDR3 length: 16 residues. CDR1 is GTSNPN and CDR2 is SVGIG in the germline V gene (reference sequence). The CDR3 is CAWSVPGALSNQPQHF. In DNA, the CDR3 is TGTGCCTGGAGTGTGCCAGGGGCCCTGAGCAATCAGCCCCAGCATTTT.

This clone was observed a single time. The V and J genes are TRBV28 and TRBJ1-2, with TRBD1 identical over 7 bases. The CDR3 has 13 residues. Looked up from germline, CDR1 is MDHEN and CDR2 is SYDVKM. The junction had 8 bases not matched to a gene; V was cut back by 7 bases and J by 6 bases. The CDR3 here is CASTSQGRNGYTF. The DNA of the CDR3 is TGTGCCAGCACCTCACAGGGGAGGAATGGCTACACCTTC.

The rearrangement links TRBV13 to TRBJ2-1; a possible D gene is TRBD1 (6 bases). The germline V and J ends were trimmed by 6 bases and 8 bases, with 23 bases remaining between them. Germline V gene sequence: CDR1 PRHDT, CDR2 FYEKMQ (reference sequence). The length of the CDR3 is 16 residues. The CDR3, as DNA: TGTGCCAGCAGTCCCTCCGGGACACAGCCAACGGATGAGCAGTTCTTC. Protein: CASSPSGTQPTDEQFF.

The rearrangement uses TRBV6-5 and TRBJ2-2; 7 bases align to TRBD2. This CDR3 is built from 15 residues. Germline values: CDR1 MNHEY, CDR2 SVGAGI. With 4 bases clipped from V and 3 bases from J, the junction kept 5 bases outside the gene matches. CDR3 sequence: CASSSGRAYTGELFF. The DNA of the CDR3 is TGTGCCAGCAGTTCGGGGAGGGCCTACACCGGGGAGCTGTTTTTT.

A few counts support this clone. This chain joins TRBV6-5 and TRBJ1-1; no reliable D call. The CDR3 length is 13 residues. V shed 3 bases and J shed 10 bases, with 15 bases lying between them. CDR1 MNHEY and CDR2 SVGAGI come from the germline V gene. In DNA, the CDR3 is TGTGCCAGCAGTTATGGTGGGGAAGATGGAGCTTTCTTT. This codes for CASSYGGEDGAFF.

The CDR3 spells CASSLEGLGMDHEQFF. CDR3 bases: TGTGCCAGCAGCTTAGAGGGGTTGGGGATGGACCATGAGCAGTTCTTC. The chain couples TRBV7-8 to TRBJ2-1; maybe TRBD1 (5 bases). CDR3 length equals 16 residues. Germline lookup yields CDR1 SGHVS and CDR2 FQNEAQ. V lost 1 base, J lost 8 bases, and 18 bases lay in between.

The J gene is TRBJ2-2, the V gene TRBV15; no clear D. Between the trimmed V and J ends, which lost 1 base and 7 bases, there was a span of 7 bases. Germline V gene lookup returns CDR1 LNHNV and CDR2 YYDKDF (reference sequence). The CDR3 runs to 13 residues. CDR3 loop: CATSRGGYGELFF. The CDR3 DNA sequence: TGTGCCACCAGCAGAGGGGGATACGGGGAGCTGTTTTTT.